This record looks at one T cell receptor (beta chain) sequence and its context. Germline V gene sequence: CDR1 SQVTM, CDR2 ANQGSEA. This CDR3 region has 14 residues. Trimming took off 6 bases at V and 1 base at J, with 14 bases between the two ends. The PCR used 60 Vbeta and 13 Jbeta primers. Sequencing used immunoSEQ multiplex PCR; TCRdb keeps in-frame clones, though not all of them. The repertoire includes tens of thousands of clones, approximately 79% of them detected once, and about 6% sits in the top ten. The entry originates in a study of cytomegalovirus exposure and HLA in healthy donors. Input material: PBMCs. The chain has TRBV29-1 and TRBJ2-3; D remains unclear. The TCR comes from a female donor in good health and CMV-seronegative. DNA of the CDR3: TGCAGCGTCCAACTACGACCAGGCACAGATACGCAGTATTTT. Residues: CSVQLRPGTDTQYF.